A selection of T cell receptor beta chains follows, all from one sample in a study of shared clonotypes between healthy human individuals. The assay was immunoSEQ multiplex PCR, and TCRdb's table has in-frame clones only and misses some. The table lists some 2,000,000 clones, 85% to 95% of them singletons, with more than 0.1% in the top ten. Source material: naive CD4+ T cells sorted from blood. The receptors originated from a man between 18 and 35 years old in good health. CDR3s include the opening cysteine and the closing phenylalanine or tryptophan. The order of the fields is CDR3 DNA, CDR3 protein, clone size, D gene, J gene, V gene. A D gene is named only where the DNA matches it firmly. Size is stated for part of the rows, as once, few or many counts, or as a class when the clone is expanded.

CDR3 DNA: TGTGCCAGCAGCCAAGGGAATAGCGGGGGCCAAGAGACCCAGTACTTC
CDR3 protein: CASSQGNSGGQETQYF
clone size: -
D gene: TRBD2
J gene: TRBJ2-5
V gene: TRBV4-2

CDR3 DNA: TGTGCCAGCAGTAATACAGGGGGCACTGAAGCTTTCTTT
CDR3 protein: CASSNTGGTEAFF
clone size: -
D gene: TRBD1
J gene: TRBJ1-1
V gene: TRBV7-3

CDR3 DNA: TGTGCCAGCAGTTACGAGGCCAGGGTGATGGGCACTGAAGCTTTCTTT
CDR3 protein: CASSYEARVMGTEAFF
clone size: -
D gene: -
J gene: TRBJ1-1
V gene: TRBV6-5

CDR3 DNA: TGTGCCAGCACGGGAAGTGGCTACGAGCAGTACTTC
CDR3 protein: CASTGSGYEQYF
clone size: once
D gene: -
J gene: TRBJ2-7
V gene: TRBV28

CDR3 DNA: TGTGCCAGCTCACCACCGCCTGTGGGTGCCGGGGAGCTGTTTTTT
CDR3 protein: CASSPPPVGAGELFF
clone size: -
D gene: -
J gene: TRBJ2-2
V gene: TRBV18

CDR3 DNA: TGTGCCAGCAGTGCTTACCCCTACGAGCAGTACTTC
CDR3 protein: CASSAYPYEQYF
clone size: -
D gene: -
J gene: TRBJ2-7
V gene: TRBV6-1

CDR3 DNA: TGTGCCAGCAGCTTGGGGGGTGCATCGAGCTCCTACAATGAGCAGTTCTTC
CDR3 protein: CASSLGGASSSYNEQFF
clone size: -
D gene: -
J gene: TRBJ2-1
V gene: TRBV5-4

CDR3 DNA: TGTGCCAGCAGTGAAGACTCGACGCAGTATTTT
CDR3 protein: CASSEDSTQYF
clone size: -
D gene: -
J gene: TRBJ2-3
V gene: TRBV2

CDR3 DNA: TGTGCCAGCAGCCCTGCTGTCAGTGCAACTAATGAAAAACTGTTTTTT
CDR3 protein: CASSPAVSATNEKLFF
clone size: -
D gene: -
J gene: TRBJ1-4
V gene: TRBV7-2

CDR3 DNA: TGTGCCAGCAGCCAAATAGCGGGGGGGCTCTATGAGCAGTTCTTC
CDR3 protein: CASSQIAGGLYEQFF
clone size: -
D gene: TRBD2
J gene: TRBJ2-1
V gene: TRBV6-1

CDR3 DNA: TGTGCCAGCATTCCTACAGGGGGCTCTGGCTACACCTTC
CDR3 protein: CASIPTGGSGYTF
clone size: -
D gene: TRBD1
J gene: TRBJ1-2
V gene: TRBV6-5

CDR3 DNA: TGTGCCAGCAATCGGGCGGGGGCTAAGTACGAGCAGTACTTC
CDR3 protein: CASNRAGAKYEQYF
clone size: -
D gene: -
J gene: TRBJ2-7
V gene: TRBV28

CDR3 DNA: TGTGCCAGCTCACCACTCGGACAGGGTAGTTTTGCGAGTGAGCAGTACTTC
CDR3 protein: CASSPLGQGSFASEQYF
clone size: -
D gene: TRBD1
J gene: TRBJ2-7
V gene: TRBV18

CDR3 DNA: TGCGCCAGCAGTGAGAATGTAGCGGGAGCTGGAGCCGGGGAGCTGTTTTTT
CDR3 protein: CASSENVAGAGAGELFF
clone size: -
D gene: TRBD2
J gene: TRBJ2-2
V gene: TRBV10-1

CDR3 DNA: TGTGCCAGTAGTGTTCCGGGACAGGGAGGTCAGCCCCAGCATTTT
CDR3 protein: CASSVPGQGGQPQHF
clone size: -
D gene: TRBD1
J gene: TRBJ1-5
V gene: TRBV19

CDR3 DNA: TGTGCCAGCAGCTTTGGGACTAAGGTCGGCACAGATACGCAGTATTTT
CDR3 protein: CASSFGTKVGTDTQYF
clone size: -
D gene: TRBD2
J gene: TRBJ2-3
V gene: TRBV7-9

CDR3 DNA: TGTGCCAGCAGTTTACAGGGAGCGAGTGGCTACACCTTC
CDR3 protein: CASSLQGASGYTF
clone size: -
D gene: -
J gene: TRBJ1-2
V gene: TRBV2

CDR3 DNA: TGTGCCACCAGCACAGACAGGGGGGCATCTGGGGCCAACGTCCTGACTTTC
CDR3 protein: CATSTDRGASGANVLTF
clone size: once
D gene: TRBD1
J gene: TRBJ2-6
V gene: TRBV15

CDR3 DNA: TGTGCCAGCAGCCACCGGGGACTAGCGGGAGATACGCAGTATTTT
CDR3 protein: CASSHRGLAGDTQYF
clone size: -
D gene: TRBD2
J gene: TRBJ2-3
V gene: TRBV14

CDR3 DNA: TGCGCCAGCAGCCAAGATCTTGTTGGACAGGGGGGAAACACCATATATTTT
CDR3 protein: CASSQDLVGQGGNTIYF
clone size: once
D gene: TRBD1
J gene: TRBJ1-3
V gene: TRBV4-3

CDR3 DNA: TGTGCCAGCAATAGGACTAGCGGGAGAGAGCAGTACTTC
CDR3 protein: CASNRTSGREQYF
clone size: -
D gene: TRBD2
J gene: TRBJ2-7
V gene: TRBV27

CDR3 DNA: TGCGCCAGCAGCCAAGATCCCGCGGGGCAAGAGACCCAGTACTTC
CDR3 protein: CASSQDPAGQETQYF
clone size: -
D gene: -
J gene: TRBJ2-5
V gene: TRBV4-1

CDR3 DNA: TGCGCCAGCAGCTTGGCGGAAGCCGGGGAGCTGTTTTTT
CDR3 protein: CASSLAEAGELFF
clone size: -
D gene: -
J gene: TRBJ2-2
V gene: TRBV5-1

CDR3 DNA: TGTGCCAGCAGCCCGCGGACAGGGTGGAATTCACCCCTCCACTTT
CDR3 protein: CASSPRTGWNSPLHF
clone size: -
D gene: TRBD1
J gene: TRBJ1-6
V gene: TRBV11-2

CDR3 DNA: TGTGCCAGCAGATTACAGGGGACCAACGTCCTGACTTTC
CDR3 protein: CASRLQGTNVLTF
clone size: -
D gene: TRBD1
J gene: TRBJ2-6
V gene: TRBV6-5

CDR3 DNA: TGTGCCAGCAGTCCATGGGGGCCAGAGACCCAGTACTTC
CDR3 protein: CASSPWGPETQYF
clone size: few
D gene: -
J gene: TRBJ2-5
V gene: TRBV2

CDR3 DNA: TGTGCCAGCAGCCCAGGACAGTGGAACACTGAAGCTTTCTTT
CDR3 protein: CASSPGQWNTEAFF
clone size: -
D gene: -
J gene: TRBJ1-1
V gene: TRBV7-3